The 13 T cell receptor beta chains reported below all come from one sample, sequenced in a study of beta chain features in type 1 diabetes (dated by TCRdb to the late 2010s). Receptor amplification or capture employed the immunoSEQ multiplex PCR assay. The entire isolated RNA was reverse transcribed using the High Capacity cDNA Reverse Transcription Kit, and thus expressed TCRB transcripts were sequenced. As stored in TCRdb, this immuneACCESS dataset retains in-frame rearrangements with V and J assigned. A fraction of the clones does not appear; measured against another copy, unresolved V genes explain less than half of the discrepancy, and the remainder lacks a known reason. For this sample there are about 220,000 clones; roughly 10% appear just once. The top ten constitute 1% to 1.5% of the sample. Sequencing was carried out using central memory CD4+ T cells from blood. Receptors were obtained from a man in his late teens or twenties in good health.

This clone was seen ten or more times. The genes are TRBV7-2 and TRBJ2-1, with no clear D. CDR3 length equals 15 residues. Trimming took 5 bases from V and 0 from J, leaving 11 bases between them. In germline, CDR1 is SGHTA, CDR2 FQGNSA. The CDR3 is CASSPDSGSYNEQFF. In DNA, the CDR3 is TGTGCCAGCAGCCCGGATTCTGGCTCCTACAATGAGCAGTTCTTC.

The chain is built from TRBV18 and TRBJ2-7; D might be TRBD1 (6 bases). The CDR3 is 14 amino acids. Deletions cut 3 bases from V and 6 bases from J, with 15 bases between. The V gene's germline CDR1 is KGHSH and CDR2 LQKENI. This chain's CDR3 is CASSPSGEGGEQYF. Here the CDR3 DNA reads TGTGCCAGCTCACCGTCAGGGGAAGGAGGCGAGCAGTACTTC.

This clone has only a few counts. This chain links TRBV30 with TRBJ2-3; TRBD2 matches 7 bases. The CDR3 is made up of 13 amino acids. J gave up 2 bases and V 4 bases, and 3 bases lay outside the gene matches. Looked up from germline, CDR1 is GTSNPN and CDR2 is SVGIG (reference sequence). The CDR3 region is CAWTSGYTDTQYF. The CDR3 coding sequence is TGTGCCTGGACTAGCGGCTACACAGATACGCAGTATTTT.

The CDR3 here is CASSLFSGERETQYF. DNA of the CDR3: TGTGCCAGCAGCTTGTTTAGCGGGGAAAGAGAGACCCAGTACTTC. The chain couples TRBV5-8 to TRBJ2-5; the match to TRBD2 covers 8 bases. V trimming: 1 base; J trimming: 4 bases; junction bases outside the gene matches: 6. The CDR3 length is 15 residues. Germline values: CDR1 SGHTS, CDR2 YDEGEE.

For the CDR3, the DNA is TGTGCCAGCATGCCCCGGGACAGGGGGGTAGAGCAGTACTTC. Amino acids: CASMPRDRGVEQYF. The gene calls are TRBV6-5 and TRBJ2-7; TRBD1 aligns across 11 bases. The CDR3 contains 14 residues. The J segment lost 7 bases and the V segment lost 7 bases, leaving 9 bases of the junction unmatched. Germline lookup yields CDR1 MNHEY and CDR2 SVGAGI.

This clone was detected only a few times. The chain carries TRBV4-1 and TRBJ2-1; D is perhaps TRBD2 (5 bases). This CDR3 is built from 16 residues. The V end was cut by 1 base, the J end by 5 bases, with 15 bases between. Germline values: CDR1 MGHRA, CDR2 YSYEKL. CDR3 region: CASSQVELVRHNEQFF. The CDR3 DNA sequence: TGCGCCAGCAGCCAAGTTGAACTAGTCCGGCACAATGAGCAGTTCTTC.

The rearrangement uses TRBV11-2 and TRBJ1-2, with a possible D match to TRBD1 (5 bases). CDR1 is SGHAT, CDR2 FQNNGV, per germline. The CDR3 consists of 17 residues. Trimming cost V 1 base and J 2 bases, with 17 bases left between them. Written as DNA, the CDR3 is TGTGCCAGCAGCTTAGCTGGGGCAGCTGAACTCAACTATGGCTACACCTTC. Its translation: CASSLAGAAELNYGYTF.

The chain joins TRBV2 to TRBJ2-7; 9 nucleotides line up with TRBD2. The ends lost 6 bases at V and 3 bases at J; junction bases unmatched: 0. The length of the CDR3 is 12 residues. Germline loops: CDR1 SNHLY, CDR2 FYNNEI. CDR3 bases: TGTGCCAGCAGGCGGGAGGGCTACGAGCAGTACTTC. Translated, it gives CASRREGYEQYF.

In its sample, this clone was seen a few times. The chain couples TRBV19 to TRBJ2-4, with 11 bases that match TRBD1. Germline CDR1 is LNHDA and CDR2 is SQIVND (reference sequence). After removal of 4 bases from V and 13 bases from J, the junction contained 12 bases not matched to a gene. CDR3 length equals 15 residues. Written as DNA, the CDR3 is TGTGCCAGTAGTACAGACGGGACAGGGGGATCCAGACAGTACTTC. Translating it yields CASSTDGTGGSRQYF.

The sample holds a few counts of this clone. Additional DNA sequences in this sample encode the identical CDR3. CDR3 loop: CASSEGRQGRHEQYF. The CDR3 DNA is TGTGCCAGCAGTGAAGGTCGACAGGGTCGGCACGAGCAGTACTTC. The V and J genes are TRBV6-1 and TRBJ2-7, with 7 bases aligning to TRBD1. Germline assignment: CDR1 MNHNS and CDR2 SASEGT. The V gene end was trimmed by 1 base and the J gene end by 5 bases; junction bases not matched to a gene: 8. This CDR3 has 15 amino acids.

Concerning this clone: This specimen includes other DNA sequences encoding the same CDR3. This chain joins TRBV28 and TRBJ1-4, with a tentative D call TRBD1 (6 bases). Germline assignment: CDR1 MDHEN and CDR2 SYDVKM. This CDR3 has 14 amino acids. The germline V and J ends were trimmed by 4 bases and 5 bases, with 11 bases remaining between them. The CDR3 reads CASSSGTSNEKLFF. DNA for the CDR3: TGTGCCAGCAGTTCCGGGACATCGAATGAAAAACTGTTTTTT.

This clone has just a few counts. The V and J genes are TRBV5-1 and TRBJ2-7, with 7 nucleotides matching TRBD1. CDR1 is SGHRS, CDR2 YFSETQ, per germline. V shed 4 bases and J 3 bases; nucleotides not matched to a gene: 4. The CDR3 loop spans 13 amino acids. The CDR3 nucleotides are TGCGCCAGCAGCAGGGGACAGAACTACGAGCAGTACTTC. It encodes CASSRGQNYEQYF.

This clone appeared a few times. The rearrangement joins TRBV7-9 to TRBJ2-3; TRBD2 matches 7 bases. Germline CDR1 reads SEHNR; CDR2 reads FQNEAQ (reference sequence). V lost 5 bases and J lost 0; bases outside the gene matches: 5. This CDR3 is 15 amino acids long. This CDR3 is CASSPLAASTDTQYF. The DNA of the CDR3 is TGTGCCAGCAGCCCCCTAGCGGCTAGCACAGATACGCAGTATTTT.